These T cell receptor beta chains were read from a single sample in a study of regulatory T cells in long-lasting Graves disease. TCRdb re-called the multiplex PCR reads with MiXCR, one entry per CDR3 protein. The data show some 500,000 distinct CDR3 sequences, with approximately 13% seen just once and 10% held by the top ten. A further study also used this sample, focusing on T cells in Graves' hyperthyroidism and ophthalmopathy.

The sample was peripheral blood mononuclear cells (PBMCs), taken at new diagnosis, from a patient treated with antithyroid drugs. Receptor source: a man younger than 45 with Graves disease. The CDR3 runs from the conserved cysteine through the conserved F or W. A D gene is named only where the DNA matches it firmly. Rows may omit the clone size; those that give it use once, few, many or a size class.

clone size,D gene,J gene,V gene,CDR3 protein,CDR3 DNA
NA,TRBD2,TRBJ2-1,TRBV27,CASSPYGTMGLAVEQFF,TGTGCCAGCAGCCCATATGGGACAATGGGACTAGCGGTTGAGCAGTTCTTC
many,NA,TRBJ1-6,TRBV7-2,CASSLAPQPNSPLHF,TGTGCCAGCAGCTTAGCGCCACAGCCTAATTCACCCCTCCACTTT
NA,TRBD2,TRBJ2-5,TRBV20-1,CSAGAGANQETQYF,TGCAGTGCCGGAGCGGGAGCTAACCAAGAGACCCAGTACTTC
many,NA,TRBJ2-6,TRBV12-3/TRBV12-4,CASIPGRRYSGANVLTF,TGTGCCAGCATTCCCGGGCGGCGGTACTCTGGGGCCAACGTCCTGACTTTC
NA,NA,TRBJ1-2,TRBV4-1,CASSQVPGHTNYGYTF,TGCGCCAGCAGCCAAGTTCCGGGACATACTAACTATGGCTACACCTTC
many,NA,TRBJ1-2,TRBV20-1,CSARSGNYGYTF,TGCAGTGCTAGAAGCGGCAACTATGGCTACACCTTC
many,NA,TRBJ1-5,TRBV6-1,CATSGGDSLYQPQHF,TGTGCCACCTCCGGGGGCGATTCCCTATATCAGCCCCAGCATTTT
few,NA,TRBJ2-7,TRBV5-6,CASRFGISGEIYEQYF,TGTGCCAGCAGATTTGGGATTAGCGGAGAGATCTACGAGCAGTACTTC
few,NA,TRBJ1-6,TRBV7-9,CASSQRQVRNSPLHF,TGTGCCAGCAGCCAAAGGCAGGTGAGGAATTCACCCCTCCACTTT
many,NA,TRBJ2-3,TRBV29-1,CSGWQTSTDTQYF,TGCAGCGGGTGGCAGACTAGCACAGATACGCAGTATTTT
many,NA,TRBJ1-4,TRBV7-3,CASSSGDGLNEKLFF,TGTGCCAGCAGCTCTGGGGACGGACTAAATGAAAAACTGTTTTTT
many,TRBD2,TRBJ2-1,TRBV2,CASKVGTSGSWDEQFF,TGTGCCAGCAAGGTTGGGACTAGCGGGAGTTGGGATGAGCAGTTCTTC
many,NA,TRBJ2-1,TRBV27,CASSLGTRGAGEQFF,TGTGCCAGCAGTTTGGGAACCCGGGGGGCGGGTGAGCAGTTCTTC
many,NA,TRBJ2-5,TRBV5-1,CASSLQTGEGSETQYF,TGTGCCAGCAGCTTACAGACGGGAGAGGGGTCAGAGACCCAGTACTTC
many,TRBD2,TRBJ2-1,TRBV13,CASSMGLAGGPRRNEQFF,TGTGCCAGCAGCATGGGACTAGCGGGAGGGCCTCGGAGAAATGAGCAGTTCTTC
few,TRBD1,TRBJ2-5,TRBV20-1,CSARDGGQGGETQYF,TGCAGTGCTAGAGATGGAGGACAGGGGGGAGAGACCCAGTACTTC
few,NA,TRBJ1-6,TRBV30,CAWSVSTDSSPLHF,TGTGCCTGGAGTGTATCTACGGATAGCTCACCCCTCCACTTT
NA,TRBD1,TRBJ2-5,TRBV6-1,CASSKNGTEETQYF,TGTGCCAGCAGCAAAAATGGGACAGAAGAGACCCAGTACTTC
many,NA,TRBJ2-7,TRBV7-2,CASSSDYEQYF,TGCGCCAGCAGCTCTGATTACGAGCAGTACTTC
many,NA,TRBJ1-2,TRBV27,CASSPTVSYGYTF,TGTGCCAGCTCGCCGACGGTGTCCTATGGCTACACCTTC
many,TRBD2,TRBJ2-1,TRBV6-2/TRBV6-3,CASSRTSGRASYNEQFF,TGTGCCAGCAGTAGGACTAGCGGGAGGGCCTCCTACAATGAGCAGTTCTTC
many,NA,TRBJ2-1,TRBV24-1,CATSDLWQGNEQFF,TGTGCCACCAGTGATTTATGGCAGGGAAATGAGCAGTTCTTC
many,NA,TRBJ2-1,TRBV12-3/TRBV12-4,CASSLQGALRNEQFF,TGTGCCAGCAGTTTACAAGGGGCCCTCAGAAATGAGCAGTTCTTC
few,NA,TRBJ2-7,TRBV20-1,CSATLAGENEQYF,TGCAGTGCTACCTTGGCGGGTGAGAACGAGCAGTACTTC
many,TRBD1,TRBJ1-1,TRBV2,CASSDGQGDMNTEAFF,TGTGCCAGCAGTGACGGACAGGGGGACATGAACACTGAAGCTTTCTTT
many,NA,TRBJ1-2,TRBV2,CASSRFDPRGDGYTF,TGTGCCAGCAGTCGATTTGACCCCCGCGGGGATGGCTACACCTTC
many,NA,TRBJ2-2,TRBV29-1,CSVEGPSGTGELFF,TGCAGCGTTGAAGGCCCCTCGGGCACCGGGGAGCTGTTTTTT
NA,NA,TRBJ1-1,TRBV20-1,CSAGHGAEAFF,TGCAGTGCTGGGCATGGAGCTGAAGCTTTCTTT
many,TRBD2,TRBJ2-1,TRBV12-3/TRBV12-4,CASSPLAGGYNEQFF,TGTGCCAGCAGTCCTCTAGCGGGTGGGTACAATGAGCAGTTCTTC
NA,TRBD2,TRBJ2-1,TRBV19,CASSMSSGYNEQFF,TGTGCCAGTAGTATGTCTAGCGGATACAATGAGCAGTTCTTC
many,NA,TRBJ2-3,TRBV29-1,CSVADLQGELRADTQYF,TGCAGCGTCGCCGACCTACAGGGCGAGCTTAGGGCAGATACGCAGTATTTT
NA,NA,TRBJ1-2,TRBV3-1,CASSQDSDGSYGYTF,TGTGCCAGCAGCCAAGACTCGGACGGGAGCTATGGCTACACCTTC
many,NA,TRBJ2-1,TRBV7-8,CASSRDSGTFYNEQFF,TGTGCCAGCAGCAGGGATTCCGGGACCTTTTACAATGAGCAGTTCTTC
many,NA,TRBJ1-2,TRBV28,CASSGLYYGYTF,TGTGCCAGTTCCGGACTTTACTATGGCTACACCTTC
many,TRBD1,TRBJ2-5,TRBV5-1,CASSSGTGRETQYF,TGTGCCAGCAGTTCTGGGACAGGGCGAGAGACCCAGTACTTC
few,TRBD2,TRBJ2-1,TRBV5-8,CASSTSGRPEQFF,TGTGCCAGCTCGACTAGCGGGAGGCCTGAGCAGTTCTTC
NA,NA,TRBJ2-1,TRBV7-8,CAGSSKRLRDEQFF,TGTGCCGGCAGCTCCAAGAGGCTGAGGGATGAGCAGTTCTTC
few,NA,TRBJ1-2,TRBV19,CASSPPQGLGYGYTF,TGTGCCAGTAGTCCCCCACAGGGACTTGGCTATGGCTACACCTTC
many,NA,TRBJ1-5,TRBV2,CASSGYGRNQPQHF,TGTGCCAGCAGTGGCTACGGGCGGAATCAGCCCCAGCATTTT
many,NA,TRBJ2-3,TRBV28,CASSPDFGPDTQYF,TGTGCCAGCAGCCCGGACTTTGGGCCAGATACGCAGTATTTT
many,NA,TRBJ2-7,TRBV6-1,CASKYGKGSSYEQYF,TGTGCCAGCAAATACGGGAAAGGCAGTTCCTACGAGCAGTACTTC
many,NA,TRBJ2-7,TRBV29-1,CSAQGSSRYEQYF,TGCAGCGCCCAGGGATCCTCTCGGTACGAGCAGTACTTC
many,TRBD1,TRBJ1-5,TRBV20-1,CSAGTGSSNQPQHF,TGCAGTGCTGGGACAGGGTCGAGCAATCAGCCCCAGCATTTT
many,TRBD2,TRBJ2-1,TRBV12-3/TRBV12-4,CASSLLAGDNEQFF,TGTGCCAGCAGTCTTCTAGCGGGAGACAATGAGCAGTTCTTC
NA,NA,TRBJ2-7,TRBV5-6,CASSAGGISYEQYF,TGTGCCAGCAGCGCAGGGGGGATCTCCTACGAGCAGTACTTC
NA,NA,TRBJ2-5,TRBV9,CASSVFGASGETQYF,TGTGCCAGCAGCGTTTTTGGGGCGAGTGGTGAGACCCAGTACTTC
many,NA,TRBJ1-1,TRBV3-1,CASSQMPNTEAFF,TGTGCCAGCAGCCAAATGCCGAACACTGAAGCTTTCTTT
many,NA,TRBJ2-3,TRBV12-3/TRBV12-4,CASSSPLRGTDTQYF,TGTGCCAGCAGTTCCCCTCTACGCGGCACAGATACGCAGTATTTT
many,TRBD1,TRBJ2-7,TRBV12-3/TRBV12-4,CASSLSWGQVVMEQYF,TGTGCCAGCAGTTTGTCGTGGGGACAGGTAGTGATGGAGCAGTACTTC
many,TRBD2,TRBJ2-7,TRBV5-1,CASSLASGMIEQYF,TGCGCCAGCAGCTTGGCTAGCGGGATGATCGAGCAGTACTTC
NA,NA,TRBJ2-1,TRBV13,CASSLVRQGRRNEQFF,TGTGCCAGCAGCTTAGTAAGGCAGGGACGACGCAATGAGCAGTTCTTC
many,NA,TRBJ2-1,TRBV6-2/TRBV6-3,CASSYPRILDEQFF,TGTGCCAGCAGTTACCCAAGGATACTAGATGAGCAGTTCTTC
few,TRBD1,TRBJ2-7,TRBV15,CATSRDHRGRGYEQYF,TGTGCCACCAGCAGAGATCACAGGGGGCGCGGCTACGAGCAGTACTTC